These 7 T cell receptor beta chains came from one sample sequenced in a study of T cell repertoires in cytomegalovirus infection. TCRdb fed the reads into MiXCR, producing one record per CDR3 protein. The sample consists of about 260,000 distinct CDR3 sequences, roughly 15% of them appearing once. The sample taken for sequencing was PBMCs. These TCRs come from a human donor in good health (CMV status not recorded). Some clones in this sample may be carry-over from other donors' samples.

This clonotype was observed at least ten times. This chain links TRBV20-1 with TRBJ2-1; the match to TRBD2 covers 9 bases. In germline, CDR1 is DFQATT, CDR2 SNEGSKA (reference sequence). With 0 bases clipped from V and 6 bases from J, the junction kept 6 bases outside the gene matches. The CDR3 totals 15 residues. The CDR3 here is CSARDLGLAFNEQFF. CDR3 DNA: TGCAGTGCTAGAGATCTTGGACTAGCGTTCAATGAGCAGTTCTTC.

This clonotype was counted many times. This sequence joins TRBV11-2 and TRBJ2-5, with D possibly being TRBD1 (6 bases). Trimming removed 1 base from V and 0 bases from J, with 9 bases in between. The CDR3 runs 15 residues. The germline gives CDR1 SGHAT, CDR2 FQNNGV. The CDR3 sequence is CASSLGTEYQETQYF. CDR3 DNA: TGTGCCAGCAGCTTAGGGACAGAATACCAAGAGACCCAGTACTTC.

This clonotype was detected ten times or more. The chain employs TRBV20-1 and TRBJ2-1; either TRBD1 or TRBD2 may supply D (6 bases each). Germline V gene sequence: CDR1 DFQATT, CDR2 SNEGSKA (reference sequence). The CDR3 sequence is 15 residues long. V lost 4 bases and J 7 bases, leaving 20 bases between the germline ends. The CDR3 loop is CSATHGGRGGNEQFF. The CDR3 DNA reads as TGCAGTGCTACCCACGGGGGCAGGGGTGGTAATGAGCAGTTCTTC.

A few counts support this clonotype. CDR3 residues: CASSLVWREENEQFF. The DNA of the CDR3 is TGTGCCAGCAGCTTAGTGTGGCGGGAGGAGAATGAGCAGTTCTTC. The rearrangement links TRBV7-6 to TRBJ2-1; 8 nucleotides align to TRBD2. This CDR3 region has 15 residues. CDR1 and CDR2 (germline): SGHVS, FNYEAQ. Unmatched junction bases numbered 6, after V lost 1 base and J lost 7 bases.

This clonotype came up a few times. In DNA, the CDR3 is TGTGCCATCAGTGTGGGGGGCAAGAACACTGAAGCTTTCTTT. Protein product: CAISVGGKNTEAFF. This sequence joins TRBV10-3 and TRBJ1-1; possible D gene TRBD1, 6 bases. Per the germline V gene, CDR1 is ENHRY and CDR2 is SYGVKD. This CDR3 has 14 residues. The V and J ends lost 4 bases and 1 base respectively, with 10 bases between them.

The rearrangement uses TRBV15 and TRBJ1-1, with D unclear. Germline assignment: CDR1 LNHNV and CDR2 YYDKDF (reference sequence). Trimming removed 0 bases at V and 7 bases at J, with 9 bases between. The CDR3 runs 13 residues. The DNA of the CDR3 is TGTGCCACCAGCAGAGACAGGATGGTTGAAGCTTTCTTT. This sequence encodes CATSRDRMVEAFF.

This clonotype occurred many times. This rearrangement joins TRBV7-2 to TRBJ2-5; 8 nucleotides align to TRBD1. The CDR3 covers 13 residues. Germline loops: CDR1 SGHTA, CDR2 FQGNSA. V shed 7 bases and J 5 bases; nucleotides not matched to a gene: 6. CDR3 protein: CASKDRENETQYF. The CDR3 DNA is TGTGCCAGCAAGGACAGGGAAAATGAGACCCAGTACTTC.